This T cell receptor beta chain comes out of a study of identical twins. TCRdb reprocessed the 5' RACE reads with MiXCR, giving one entry per CDR3 protein. The sample carries roughly 690,000 distinct CDR3 sequences, over 5% recorded once. This clonotype was detected many times. Its antigen is still unknown. The germline gives CDR1 MNHEY, CDR2 SVGEGT. The CDR3 runs to 13 residues. V gave up 5 bases and J gave up 4 bases, with 9 bases separating them. Study results and caveats: Cross-sectional statistics, not tracking of the same donors, supported the conclusions.

The source is a man between 18 and 35 years old in good health. The sequenced sample consisted of naive T cells sorted from blood. V gene TRBV6-2 or TRBV6-3 combines with J gene TRBJ2-1; no clear D. CDR3 sequence (DNA): TGTGCCAGCAGTATAAGGGCATACAATGAGCAGTTCTTC. This encodes CASSIRAYNEQFF.